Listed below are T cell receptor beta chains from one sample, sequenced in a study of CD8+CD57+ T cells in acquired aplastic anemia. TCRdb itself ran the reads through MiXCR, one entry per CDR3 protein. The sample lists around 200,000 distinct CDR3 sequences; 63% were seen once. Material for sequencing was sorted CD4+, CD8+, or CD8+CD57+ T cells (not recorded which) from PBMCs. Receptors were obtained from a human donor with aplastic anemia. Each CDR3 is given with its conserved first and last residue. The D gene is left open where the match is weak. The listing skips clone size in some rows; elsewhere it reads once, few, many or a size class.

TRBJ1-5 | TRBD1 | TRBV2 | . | CASRGGDSSNQPQHF | TGTGCCAGCAGGGGGGGGGACAGTAGCAATCAGCCCCAGCATTTT
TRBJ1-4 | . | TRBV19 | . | CASRGHGEEKLFF | TGTGCCAGCCGCGGACATGGAGAGGAAAAACTGTTTTTT
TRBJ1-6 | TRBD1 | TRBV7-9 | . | CASSLVQGRLAPLHF | TGTGCCAGCAGCTTAGTACAGGGGAGGTTGGCACCCCTCCACTTT
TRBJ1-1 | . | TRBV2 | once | CASSGTREDTEAFF | TGTGCCAGCAGTGGGACCCGGGAGGACACTGAAGCTTTCTTT
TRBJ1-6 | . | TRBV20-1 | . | CSARLQGGDDSPLHF | TGCAGTGCTAGGCTCCAGGGTGGCGATGATTCACCCCTCCACTTT
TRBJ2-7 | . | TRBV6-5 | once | CASSYGRSWNEQYF | TGTGCCAGCAGTTACGGGAGGAGCTGGAACGAGCAGTACTTC
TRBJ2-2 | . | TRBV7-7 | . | CASSARSSPGGGELFF | TGTGCCAGCAGCGCGCGCAGTTCGCCTGGTGGCGGGGAGCTGTTTTTT
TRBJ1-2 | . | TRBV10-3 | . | CAISESSSSYGYTF | TGTGCCATCAGTGAGTCGAGTTCATCCTATGGCTACACCTTC
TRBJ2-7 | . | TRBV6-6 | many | CASSYGGDYEQYF | TGTGCCAGCAGTTATGGCGGGGACTACGAGCAGTACTTC
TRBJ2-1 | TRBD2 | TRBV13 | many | CASSPAAGTSRINEQFF | TGTGCCAGCAGCCCCGCCGCCGGGACTAGCAGGATCAATGAGCAGTTCTTC
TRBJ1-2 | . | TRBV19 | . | CASCDTNYGYTF | TGTGCCAGTTGCGACACCAACTATGGCTACACCTTC
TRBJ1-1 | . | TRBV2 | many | CASSEWVDTEAFF | TGTGCCAGCAGTGAGTGGGTGGACACTGAAGCTTTCTTT
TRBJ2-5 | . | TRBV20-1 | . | CSAAAETQYF | TGCAGTGCTGCAGCGGAGACCCAGTACTTC
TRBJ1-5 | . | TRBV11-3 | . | CASSRREHQPQHF | TGTGCCAGCAGCCGCAGGGAGCACCAGCCCCAGCATTTT
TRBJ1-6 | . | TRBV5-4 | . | CASSSGNSPLHF | TGTGCCAGCAGCTCAGGGAATTCACCCCTCCACTTT
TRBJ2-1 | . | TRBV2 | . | CASSVEGRTYNEQFF | TGTGCCAGCAGTGTGGAGGGCCGAACCTACAATGAGCAGTTCTTC
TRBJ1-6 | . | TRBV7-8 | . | CASSLKGRASYNSPLHF | TGTGCCAGCAGCTTAAAAGGGCGCGCGTCCTATAATTCACCCCTCCACTTT
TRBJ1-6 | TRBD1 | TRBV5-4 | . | CASRQGANSPLHF | TGTGCCAGCAGACAGGGGGCTAATTCACCCCTCCACTTT
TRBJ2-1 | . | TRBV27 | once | CACSLPGAYNNEQFF | TGTGCCTGCAGTTTGCCGGGGGCCTATAACAATGAGCAGTTCTTC
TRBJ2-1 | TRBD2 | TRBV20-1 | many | CSALAYKTSGGARVPYNEQFF | TGCAGTGCTCTGGCATACAAGACTAGCGGGGGGGCGAGAGTCCCCTACAATGAGCAGTTCTTC
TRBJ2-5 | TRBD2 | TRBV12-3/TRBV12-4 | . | CASSPSGRGETQYF | TGTGCCAGCAGTCCTAGCGGGAGGGGGGAGACCCAGTACTTC
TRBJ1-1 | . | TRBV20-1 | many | CSARDQTDTEAFF | TGCAGTGCTAGAGATCAAACCGACACTGAAGCTTTCTTT
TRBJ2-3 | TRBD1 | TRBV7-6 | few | CASSRGTGTDTQYF | TGTGCCAGCAGCAGGGGGACAGGCACAGATACGCAGTATTTT
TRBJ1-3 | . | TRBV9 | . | CASSVDRSGNTIYF | TGTGCCAGCAGCGTAGATCGGTCTGGAAACACCATATATTTT
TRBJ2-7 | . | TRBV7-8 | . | CASSLRYEQYF | TGTGCCAGCAGCTTAAGGTACGAGCAGTACTTC
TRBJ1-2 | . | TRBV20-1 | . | CSAQPQGGSYGYTF | TGCAGTGCTCAACCTCAGGGTGGATCCTATGGCTACACCTTC
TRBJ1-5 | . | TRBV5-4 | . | CASSAKGSNQPQHF | TGTGCCAGCAGCGCGAAGGGGAGCAATCAGCCCCAGCATTTT
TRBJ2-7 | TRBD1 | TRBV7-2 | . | CASSLRTGTGFVEQYF | TGTGCCAGCAGCTTACGTACCGGGACAGGGTTTGTCGAGCAGTACTTC
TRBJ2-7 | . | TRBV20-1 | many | CSAAQGSYEQYF | TGCAGTGCTGCTCAGGGTAGCTACGAGCAGTACTTC